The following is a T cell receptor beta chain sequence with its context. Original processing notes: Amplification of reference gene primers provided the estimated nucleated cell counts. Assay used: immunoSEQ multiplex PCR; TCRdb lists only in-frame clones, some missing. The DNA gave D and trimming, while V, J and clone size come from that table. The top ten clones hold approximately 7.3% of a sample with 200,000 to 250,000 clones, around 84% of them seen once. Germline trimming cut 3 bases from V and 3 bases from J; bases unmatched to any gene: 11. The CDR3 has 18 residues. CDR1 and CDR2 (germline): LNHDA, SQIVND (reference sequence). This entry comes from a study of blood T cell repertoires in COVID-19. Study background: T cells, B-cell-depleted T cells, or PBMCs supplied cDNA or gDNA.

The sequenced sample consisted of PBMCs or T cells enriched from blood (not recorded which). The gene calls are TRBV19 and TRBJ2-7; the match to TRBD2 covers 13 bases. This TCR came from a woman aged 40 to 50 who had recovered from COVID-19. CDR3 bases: TGTGCCAGTAGTATCGGACTAGCGGGAGTCCCCATCAGCTACGAGCAGTACGTC. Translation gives CASSIGLAGVPISYEQYV.